This T cell receptor (beta chain) was sequenced in a study of blood T cell repertoires in COVID-19. Looking at the study overall: Samples came from the United States, Italy and Spain, spanning acute and convalescent COVID-19. T cells, B-cell-depleted T cells, or PBMCs supplied cDNA or gDNA.

The assay was immunoSEQ multiplex PCR, and TCRdb's table has in-frame clones only and misses some. The sample contains some 290,000 clones, around nine tenths of which appear only once. Seattle patients were enrolled while actively infected and followed longitudinally. CDR1 is SGHTS, CDR2 YDEGEE, per germline. The V and J ends lost 0 bases and 3 bases, in that order; junction bases with no gene match: 5. CDR3 size: 15 residues. Material for sequencing was peripheral blood. This TCR was recovered from a woman in her 30s with COVID-19, enrolled during active disease. The chain combines TRBV5-8 with TRBJ2-5; TRBD1 matches at 7 bases. DNA for the CDR3: TGTGCCAGCAGCTTGGGCTCCGGGACAGAAGAGACCCAGTACTTC. This sequence encodes CASSLGSGTEETQYF.